These 22 T cell receptor beta chains were sequenced from one sample in a study of cytotoxic CD8 clonotypes in ibrutinib-treated CLL. Sequencing used immunoSEQ multiplex PCR; TCRdb keeps in-frame clones, though not all of them. Of fewer than 400,000 clones listed, under 70% were seen once; the top ten hold 6.3%. This sample comprised PBMCs, obtained after 36 months of ibrutinib treatment. The receptors here all came from a human donor with chronic lymphocytic leukemia.

This clone was seen only a few times. V and J are TRBV10-1 and TRBJ2-7, with D perhaps TRBD1 (6 bases). V gave up 6 bases and J gave up 4 bases, with 13 bases separating them. Germline V gene sequence: CDR1 WNHNN, CDR2 SYGVQD (reference sequence). The CDR3 is 13 residues long. CDR3 coding DNA: TGCGCCAGCAGCGCCGCCACAGGGTACGAGCAGTACTTC. Its translation is CASSAATGYEQYF.

There are a few counts of this clone. The CDR3: CASSLGLAGYLYEQYF. The CDR3 DNA is TGTGCCAGCAGCTTGGGACTAGCGGGCTACCTCTACGAGCAGTACTTC. This sequence joins TRBV7-8 and TRBJ2-7; 12 nucleotides match TRBD2. From germline, CDR1 is SGHVS and CDR2 FQNEAQ. Unmatched junction bases numbered 6, after V lost 3 bases and J lost 3 bases. The CDR3 contains 16 residues.

This clone was seen only once. The chain is built from TRBV15 and TRBJ2-7; TRBD1 or TRBD2 may be the D gene (5 bases each). V was pared by 3 bases and J by 3 bases, with 9 bases between. CDR3 length equals 13 residues. Germline CDR1 reads LNHNV; CDR2 reads YYDKDF (reference sequence). The CDR3 region is CATSRGVSYEQYF. For the CDR3, the DNA is TGTGCCACCAGCAGGGGGGTCAGCTACGAGCAGTACTTC. The whole variable domain, filled in from reference TRBV15 and TRBJ2-7, reads DAMVIQNPRYQVTQFGKPVTLSCSQTLNHNVMYWYQQKSSQAPKLLFHYYDKDFNNEADTPDNFQSRRPNTSFCFLDIRSPGLGDTAMYLCATSRGVSYEQYFGPGTRLTVT.

This chain links TRBV5-1 with TRBJ2-7; weak D call: TRBD1 (6 bases). CDR3 length: 14 amino acids. Trimming pared 3 bases from V and 2 bases from J, leaving 12 bases between. Germline CDR1 and CDR2: SGHRS and YFSETQ. In DNA, the CDR3 is TGCGCCAGCAGCTCCCGGGGACACACCTACGAGCAGTACTTC. This gives the protein CASSSRGHTYEQYF.

This clone was found once. V and J are TRBV27 and TRBJ1-4; D uncertain. V shed 3 bases and J shed 6 bases, with 14 bases lying between them. The CDR3 extends over 15 amino acids. Germline V gives CDR1 MNHEY, CDR2 SMNVEV (reference sequence). The CDR3 coding sequence is TGTGCCAGCAGTTTCCGCGAAACTTACTATGAAAAACTGTTTTTT. Amino acid sequence: CASSFRETYYEKLFF.

The V call is TRBV19, the J call TRBJ2-7; no clear D. Trimming took off 3 bases at V and 7 bases at J, with 13 bases between the two ends. The CDR3 spans 13 residues. Germline loops: CDR1 LNHDA, CDR2 SQIVND (reference sequence). CDR3 protein: CASSIGTRWEQYF. The CDR3 nucleotides are TGTGCCAGTAGTATTGGTACTCGATGGGAGCAGTACTTC.

The rearrangement uses TRBV2 and TRBJ1-5, with TRBD1 matching over 8 bases. There are 13 residues in the CDR3. J lost 5 bases, V lost 7 bases, and 4 bases had no gene match. CDR1 SNHLY and CDR2 FYNNEI come from the germline V gene. The CDR3 spells CASTGTGHQPQHF. The DNA of the CDR3 is TGTGCCAGCACCGGGACAGGACATCAGCCCCAGCATTTT.

CDR3 in DNA: TGCGCCAGCAGCCACGAAAGTAGGGGGGGCGAGCAAGAGACCCAGTACTTC. Translated: CASSHESRGGEQETQYF. The rearrangement links TRBV4-1 to TRBJ2-5; D may be TRBD2 (7 bases). Germline loops: CDR1 MGHRA, CDR2 YSYEKL. The CDR3 length is 17 residues. V was shortened by 3 bases and J by 2 bases, with 19 bases between the two germline ends.

The rearrangement links TRBV11-3 to TRBJ1-2, with D maybe TRBD1 (6 bases). Trimming removed 9 bases at V and 3 bases at J, with 14 bases between. The CDR3 extends over 13 amino acids. CDR1 is SGHNT and CDR2 is YENEEA in the germline V gene. CDR3 residues: CARDRNGDYGYTF. CDR3 sequence (DNA): TGTGCCAGAGACAGGAATGGAGACTATGGCTACACCTTC.

The chain combines TRBV27 with TRBJ2-7; no clear D. V dropped 3 bases and J dropped 6 bases, with 15 bases sitting between them. Per germline, CDR1 MNHEY and CDR2 SMNVEV (reference sequence). The CDR3 has 14 residues. Here the CDR3 DNA reads TGTGCCAGCAGTTTCCGGGCCCGCCCCGGCGAGCAGTACTTC. Translated, it gives CASSFRARPGEQYF.

This chain links TRBV18 with TRBJ2-5, with TRBD2 matching over 12 bases. The length of the CDR3 is 14 residues. V dropped 8 bases and J dropped 4; count of bases not matched to a gene: 5. CDR1 is KGHSH, CDR2 LQKENI, per germline. This chain's CDR3 is CASRLAGEGETQYF. The CDR3 DNA is TGTGCCAGCCGACTAGCGGGAGAGGGAGAGACCCAGTACTTC. Full variable domain (remainder filled in from reference TRBV18 and TRBJ2-5): NAGVMQNPRHLVRRRGQEARLRCSPMKGHSHVYWYRQLPEEGLKFMVYLQKENIIDESGMPKERFSAEFPKEGPSILRIQQVVRGDSAAYFCASRLAGEGETQYFGPGTRLLVL.

The chain joins TRBV29-1 to TRBJ2-7, with D perhaps given as TRBD1 or TRBD2 (5 bases each). In germline, CDR1 is SQVTM, CDR2 ANQGSEA. With 1 base removed from V and 4 bases from J, the gap between germline ends came to 17 bases. The CDR3 sequence is 15 residues long. CDR3 nucleotide sequence: TGCAGCGTTGAAGCGGGGACCTCACTACTATACGAGCAGTACTTC. As protein: CSVEAGTSLLYEQYF.

The chain carries TRBV27 and TRBJ1-4; D is unclear. The germline V gene has CDR1 MNHEY and CDR2 SMNVEV (reference sequence). Trimming removed 6 bases at V and 0 bases at J, with 14 bases between. The CDR3 contains 16 residues. CDR3 DNA: TGTGCCAGCAGCTCCTCACGAAGGGCAACTAATGAAAAACTGTTTTTT. Its protein is CASSSSRRATNEKLFF.

The V gene is TRBV6-5, the J gene TRBJ2-2; D unclear. This CDR3 has 14 amino acids. The V and J ends lost 8 bases and 0 bases respectively, with 10 bases between them. Per the germline V gene, CDR1 is MNHEY and CDR2 is SVGAGI. The DNA for the CDR3 is TGTGCCAGCCTAGACTTCTCGAACACCGGGGAGCTGTTTTTT. Translating it yields CASLDFSNTGELFF.

The CDR3 DNA reads as TGTGCCAGCGGATTCCGGGAGGGCCTTTCCGATACGCAGTATTTT. Translation gives CASGFREGLSDTQYF. The rearrangement joins TRBV7-2 to TRBJ2-3, with TRBD2 matching 8 bases. J gave up 6 bases and V 8 bases, and 13 bases lay outside the gene matches. Germline V gene sequence: CDR1 SGHTA, CDR2 FQGNSA. The CDR3 contains 15 residues.

The J gene is TRBJ2-1, the V gene TRBV4-3, with TRBD1 as a possible D gene (6 bases). Per the germline V gene, CDR1 is LGHNA and CDR2 is YSLEER. The V end was cut by 3 bases, the J end by 12 bases, with 18 bases between. This CDR3 comprises 14 residues. CDR3 nucleotide sequence: TGCGCCAGCAGCCACCTTATGGGGGCCGGACGGCAGTTCTTC. Its translation: CASSHLMGAGRQFF.

The V call is TRBV7-3, the J call TRBJ2-3, with a tentative D call TRBD2 (5 bases). The length of the CDR3 is 15 residues. The germline gives CDR1 SGHTA, CDR2 FQGTGA. V was cut by 2 bases and J by 2 bases, with 11 bases left in between. The CDR3 loop is CASSLELGDTDTQYF. For the CDR3, the DNA is TGTGCCAGCAGCTTAGAGTTGGGAGACACAGATACGCAGTATTTT. Full variable domain (rest looked up from reference TRBV7-3 and TRBJ2-3): GAGVSQTPSNKVTEKGKYVELRCDPISGHTALYWYRQSLGQGPEFLIYFQGTGAADDSGLPNDRFFAVRPEGSVSTLKIQRTERGDSAVYLCASSLELGDTDTQYFGPGTRLTVL.

This sequence joins TRBV11-2 and TRBJ2-7, with D unclear. V was shortened by 4 bases and J by 0 bases, with 7 bases between the two germline ends. The CDR3 totals 13 residues. CDR1 and CDR2 (germline): SGHAT, FQNNGV. CDR3 bases: TGTGCCAGCAGCTACACTGCCTCCTACGAGCAGTACTTC. It yields the protein CASSYTASYEQYF.

V is TRBV11-2 and J is TRBJ2-7; D is ambiguous. The V gene's germline CDR1 is SGHAT and CDR2 FQNNGV. The CDR3 covers 14 residues. The V and J ends lost 0 bases and 2 bases respectively, with 8 bases between them. This chain's CDR3 is CASSLERNTYEQYF. CDR3 coding DNA: TGTGCCAGCAGCTTAGAACGGAATACCTACGAGCAGTACTTC.

The rearrangement links TRBV28 to TRBJ2-1; no clear D. Germline V gene sequence: CDR1 MDHEN, CDR2 SYDVKM. The CDR3 is 13 residues long. V gave up 2 bases and J gave up 4 bases, with 6 bases separating them. DNA for the CDR3: TGTGCCAGCAGTTTACTACCATACAATGAGCAGTTCTTC. Its protein is CASSLLPYNEQFF.

The J gene is TRBJ2-1, the V gene TRBV6-5; 14 nucleotides line up with TRBD2. V lost 4 bases, J lost 8 bases, and 4 bases stayed unmatched. Germline V lookup: CDR1 MNHEY, CDR2 SVGAGI. The length of the CDR3 is 15 residues. This chain's CDR3 is CASSFQTSGGDEQFF. CDR3 sequence (DNA): TGTGCCAGCAGTTTTCAGACTAGCGGGGGGGATGAGCAGTTCTTC.

Turning to this clone: Within the sample, other DNA sequences also encode this same CDR3. This sequence joins TRBV18 and TRBJ2-3; a weak D match, TRBD2 (5 bases). Per germline, CDR1 KGHSH and CDR2 LQKENI. V lost 2 bases and J 3 bases, leaving 6 bases between the germline ends. The CDR3 consists of 13 residues. DNA for the CDR3: TGTGCCAGCTCACCAGGCGGGACAGATACGCAGTATTTT. The encoded protein is CASSPGGTDTQYF.